These T cell receptor beta chains were read from a single sample in a study of tumour-infiltrating T cells in Burkitt lymphoma. The table came from immunoSEQ multiplex PCR; TCRdb's copy has only in-frame clones and leaves some out. The sample has some 6,500 clones, over 9.5% seen once. The material sequenced was tumor tissue. The receptors here all came from a human donor with diffuse large B-cell lymphoma. Both conserved end residues are part of each CDR3. D genes are given only for firm matches. Only part of the rows carry a size: once, few, many, or a class if the clone is expanded.

J gene: TRBJ2-3
clone size: few
V gene: TRBV10-2
D gene: TRBD1
CDR3 protein: CASEKTGGASDTQYF
CDR3 DNA: TGCGCCAGCGAAAAGACAGGGGGCGCCTCAGATACGCAGTATTTT

J gene: TRBJ1-1
clone size: few
V gene: TRBV9
D gene: NA
CDR3 protein: CASSGGSGHTEAFF
CDR3 DNA: TGTGCCAGCAGTGGAGGTTCAGGGCACACTGAAGCTTTCTTT

J gene: TRBJ1-4
clone size: NA
V gene: TRBV9
D gene: NA
CDR3 protein: CASSPGTVAYEKLFF
CDR3 DNA: TGTGCCAGCAGTCCAGGAACAGTGGCGTATGAAAAACTGTTTTTT

J gene: TRBJ1-1
clone size: once
V gene: TRBV4-2
D gene: NA
CDR3 protein: CASSQVQENTEAFF
CDR3 DNA: TGTGCCAGCAGCCAAGTGCAGGAGAACACTGAAGCTTTCTTT

J gene: TRBJ2-6
clone size: few
V gene: TRBV11-2
D gene: NA
CDR3 protein: CASSLAKQSSGANVLTF
CDR3 DNA: TGTGCCAGCAGCTTAGCCAAACAGAGCTCTGGGGCCAACGTCCTGACTTTC

J gene: TRBJ1-1
clone size: NA
V gene: TRBV5-1
D gene: NA
CDR3 protein: CASSLGLDIYESWGTEAFF
CDR3 DNA: TGCGCCAGCAGCTTGGGGCTGGACATATATGAATCTTGGGGCACTGAAGCTTTCTTT

J gene: TRBJ1-1
clone size: NA
V gene: TRBV28
D gene: NA
CDR3 protein: CASSFPPGTNTEAFF
CDR3 DNA: TGTGCCAGCAGCTTCCCCCCCGGGACGAACACTGAAGCTTTCTTT

J gene: TRBJ1-2
clone size: few
V gene: TRBV19
D gene: NA
CDR3 protein: CASSRTVYGYTF
CDR3 DNA: TGTGCCAGTAGTAGGACAGTCTATGGCTACACCTTC

J gene: TRBJ2-7
clone size: few
V gene: TRBV14
D gene: NA
CDR3 protein: CASSQEQSEQYF
CDR3 DNA: TGTGCCAGCAGCCAAGAGCAGAGCGAGCAGTACTTC

J gene: TRBJ2-7
clone size: few
V gene: TRBV7-9
D gene: TRBD1
CDR3 protein: CASSLKRDRGDEQYF
CDR3 DNA: TGTGCCAGCAGCTTAAAGCGGGACAGGGGAGACGAGCAGTACTTC

J gene: TRBJ1-1
clone size: NA
V gene: TRBV27
D gene: NA
CDR3 protein: CASSLTGDMNTEAFF
CDR3 DNA: TGTGCCAGCAGTTTAACAGGTGACATGAACACTGAAGCTTTCTTT

J gene: TRBJ2-3
clone size: NA
V gene: TRBV19
D gene: TRBD2
CDR3 protein: CASSLAGGFTDTQYF
CDR3 DNA: TGTGCCAGTAGTCTAGCGGGGGGGTTTACAGATACGCAGTATTTT

J gene: TRBJ2-3
clone size: few
V gene: TRBV5-1
D gene: TRBD2
CDR3 protein: CASSLHMTSGVSTDTQYF
CDR3 DNA: TGCGCCAGCAGCTTGCATATGACTAGCGGGGTAAGCACAGATACGCAGTATTTT

J gene: TRBJ1-1
clone size: NA
V gene: TRBV6-6
D gene: NA
CDR3 protein: CASSPWAQNTEAFF
CDR3 DNA: TGTGCCAGCAGCCCGTGGGCACAGAACACTGAAGCTTTCTTT

J gene: TRBJ2-3
clone size: few
V gene: TRBV4-3
D gene: NA
CDR3 protein: CASSQSGGSPDTQYF
CDR3 DNA: TGCGCCAGCAGCCAATCTGGAGGGAGCCCAGATACGCAGTATTTT

J gene: TRBJ2-5
clone size: few
V gene: TRBV15
D gene: TRBD2
CDR3 protein: CATSRDPASGETQYF
CDR3 DNA: TGTGCCACCAGCAGAGACCCCGCTAGCGGAGAGACCCAGTACTTC

J gene: TRBJ1-6
clone size: NA
V gene: TRBV6-1
D gene: TRBD1
CDR3 protein: CASSDRGANSPLHF
CDR3 DNA: TGTGCCAGCAGCGACAGGGGAGCGAATTCACCCCTCCACTTT

J gene: TRBJ1-4
clone size: NA
V gene: TRBV28
D gene: TRBD1
CDR3 protein: CASRRDREATNEKLFF
CDR3 DNA: TGTGCCAGCCGCCGGGACAGGGAAGCAACTAATGAAAAACTGTTTTTT

J gene: TRBJ1-4
clone size: NA
V gene: TRBV7-9
D gene: NA
CDR3 protein: CASRPGSSSEKLFF
CDR3 DNA: TGTGCCAGCAGGCCGGGGAGTTCGAGTGAAAAACTGTTTTTT

J gene: TRBJ1-1
clone size: NA
V gene: TRBV4-3
D gene: NA
CDR3 protein: CASSQWTETEAFF
CDR3 DNA: TGCGCCAGCAGTCAGTGGACCGAAACTGAAGCTTTCTTT

J gene: TRBJ1-1
clone size: NA
V gene: TRBV11-3
D gene: NA
CDR3 protein: CASSSGRMNTEAFF
CDR3 DNA: TGTGCCAGCAGCTCTGGGCGGATGAACACTGAAGCTTTCTTT

J gene: TRBJ1-2
clone size: NA
V gene: TRBV11-2
D gene: NA
CDR3 protein: CASSLGGAWGYTF
CDR3 DNA: TGTGCCAGCAGCTTAGGGGGGGCGTGGGGCTACACCTTC

J gene: TRBJ1-6
clone size: few
V gene: TRBV6-5
D gene: TRBD1
CDR3 protein: CASRPDRVGSPLHF
CDR3 DNA: TGTGCCAGCAGACCGGACAGGGTAGGCTCACCCCTCCACTTT

J gene: TRBJ1-1
clone size: few
V gene: TRBV9
D gene: NA
CDR3 protein: CASSAPGRNTEAFF
CDR3 DNA: TGTGCCAGCAGCGCCCCGGGACGGAACACTGAAGCTTTCTTT

J gene: TRBJ1-6
clone size: few
V gene: TRBV7-6
D gene: NA
CDR3 protein: CASSLEGGSPLHF
CDR3 DNA: TGTGCCAGCAGCTTAGAAGGAGGATCACCCCTCCACTTT

J gene: TRBJ1-2
clone size: once
V gene: TRBV28
D gene: TRBD1
CDR3 protein: CASSKPGQLVNGYTF
CDR3 DNA: TGTGCCAGCAGTAAACCGGGACAGCTAGTAAATGGCTACACCTTC

J gene: TRBJ1-5
clone size: few
V gene: TRBV6-5
D gene: NA
CDR3 protein: CASSYSWGTSNQPQHF
CDR3 DNA: TGTGCCAGCAGTTACTCATGGGGGACTAGCAATCAGCCCCAGCATTTT

J gene: TRBJ2-7
clone size: NA
V gene: TRBV2
D gene: NA
CDR3 protein: CASSDLGGEEQYF
CDR3 DNA: TGTGCCAGCAGTGACCTGGGGGGCGAAGAGCAGTACTTC

J gene: TRBJ2-2
clone size: NA
V gene: TRBV6-5
D gene: TRBD2
CDR3 protein: CASTGLAGRGELFF
CDR3 DNA: TGTGCCAGCACCGGACTAGCGGGACGGGGGGAGCTGTTTTTT

J gene: TRBJ1-3
clone size: NA
V gene: TRBV4-1
D gene: NA
CDR3 protein: CASSQAEGNTIYF
CDR3 DNA: TGCGCCAGCAGCCAAGCCGAGGGAAACACCATATATTTT

J gene: TRBJ2-1
clone size: NA
V gene: TRBV7-6
D gene: NA
CDR3 protein: CASSLAEGGLGNEQFF
CDR3 DNA: TGTGCCAGCAGCTTAGCGGAAGGCGGGCTGGGCAATGAGCAGTTCTTC

J gene: TRBJ1-6
clone size: few
V gene: TRBV5-6
D gene: NA
CDR3 protein: CASSLSRGALHF
CDR3 DNA: TGTGCCAGCAGCTTGTCCCGGGGAGCCCTCCACTTT

J gene: TRBJ2-5
clone size: few
V gene: TRBV5-4
D gene: NA
CDR3 protein: CASSLYRGAQETQYF
CDR3 DNA: TGTGCCAGCAGCTTGTATCGGGGAGCCCAAGAGACCCAGTACTTC

J gene: TRBJ2-1
clone size: few
V gene: TRBV13
D gene: NA
CDR3 protein: CASSLVQYNEQFF
CDR3 DNA: TGTGCCAGCAGCTTAGTTCAGTACAATGAGCAGTTCTTC

J gene: TRBJ1-2
clone size: few
V gene: TRBV4-2
D gene: NA
CDR3 protein: CASSQEQGEGYTF
CDR3 DNA: TGTGCCAGCAGCCAAGAACAGGGTGAGGGCTACACCTTC

J gene: TRBJ1-1
clone size: few
V gene: TRBV11-2
D gene: TRBD1
CDR3 protein: CASSLGLSGGMNTEAFF
CDR3 DNA: TGTGCCAGCAGCTTAGGGTTATCAGGGGGCATGAACACTGAAGCTTTCTTT

J gene: TRBJ1-1
clone size: few
V gene: TRBV7-6
D gene: TRBD1
CDR3 protein: CASSPTTGLNTEAFF
CDR3 DNA: TGTGCCAGCAGCCCAACGACAGGGCTGAACACTGAAGCTTTCTTT

J gene: TRBJ1-5
clone size: few
V gene: TRBV28
D gene: NA
CDR3 protein: CASSLDRQVGGQPQHF
CDR3 DNA: TGTGCCAGCAGTTTAGATCGACAGGTGGGGGGTCAGCCCCAGCATTTT

J gene: TRBJ2-7
clone size: NA
V gene: TRBV6-5
D gene: NA
CDR3 protein: CASSPRRGSYEQYF
CDR3 DNA: TGTGCCAGCAGCCCACGCCGGGGGAGCTACGAGCAGTACTTC

J gene: TRBJ2-3
clone size: few
V gene: TRBV2
D gene: NA
CDR3 protein: CASSDVAGSLGTQYF
CDR3 DNA: TGTGCCAGCAGTGATGTGGCAGGGAGTTTGGGTACGCAGTATTTT

J gene: TRBJ2-5
clone size: few
V gene: TRBV18
D gene: TRBD1
CDR3 protein: CASSPPGTGEETQYF
CDR3 DNA: TGTGCCAGCTCACCTCCCGGGACAGGGGAAGAGACCCAGTACTTC

J gene: TRBJ1-1
clone size: few
V gene: TRBV6-6
D gene: TRBD1
CDR3 protein: CASSYRPDRDNTEAFF
CDR3 DNA: TGTGCCAGCAGTTACCGCCCCGACAGGGACAACACTGAAGCTTTCTTT

J gene: TRBJ2-5
clone size: NA
V gene: TRBV7-6
D gene: NA
CDR3 protein: CASSPAFGTQYF
CDR3 DNA: TGTGCCAGCAGCCCCGCGTTTGGGACCCAGTACTTC

J gene: TRBJ1-6
clone size: NA
V gene: TRBV14
D gene: NA
CDR3 protein: CASSQRGSSLRSNSPLHF
CDR3 DNA: TGTGCCAGCAGCCAAAGGGGATCTTCTCTTCGGAGTAATTCACCCCTCCACTTT

J gene: TRBJ1-5
clone size: few
V gene: TRBV6-1
D gene: TRBD1
CDR3 protein: CASSGGTGGWQPQHF
CDR3 DNA: TGTGCCAGCAGTGGGGGGACAGGGGGGTGGCAGCCCCAGCATTTT

J gene: TRBJ1-1
clone size: NA
V gene: TRBV4-3
D gene: NA
CDR3 protein: CASSQGGNTEAFF
CDR3 DNA: TGCGCCAGCAGCCAGGGGGGGAACACTGAAGCTTTCTTT

J gene: TRBJ2-7
clone size: NA
V gene: TRBV19
D gene: NA
CDR3 protein: CASSIDRSDYEQYF
CDR3 DNA: TGTGCCAGTAGTATAGATCGGAGCGATTACGAGCAGTACTTC

J gene: TRBJ2-5
clone size: few
V gene: TRBV18
D gene: TRBD2
CDR3 protein: CASSGTSGGTQETQYF
CDR3 DNA: TGTGCCAGCTCTGGGACTAGCGGGGGCACCCAAGAGACCCAGTACTTC

J gene: TRBJ2-2
clone size: NA
V gene: TRBV18
D gene: NA
CDR3 protein: CASSPQGPNTGELFF
CDR3 DNA: TGTGCCAGCTCACCACAGGGGCCGAACACCGGGGAGCTGTTTTTT

J gene: TRBJ1-1
clone size: few
V gene: TRBV6-6
D gene: TRBD1
CDR3 protein: CASSWGQSEAFF
CDR3 DNA: TGTGCCAGCAGTTGGGGACAGTCTGAAGCTTTCTTT